The 10 T cell receptor beta chains presented below share a single source sample, sequenced in a study of CD4 T cells in relation to SARS-CoV-2 and coronaviruses. These TCRs' antigens remain unknown. The data were produced by immunoSEQ multiplex PCR, yet TCRdb's version contains in-frame clones alone and is incomplete. The top ten clones hold around 20% of a sample with about 39,000 clones, 77% of them seen once. Sequencing was performed on memory CD4+ T cells from PBMCs, cultured in vitro. The receptors shown here come from an adult with COVID-19.

The chain has TRBV27 and TRBJ1-3; 9 bases fit TRBD1. After removal of 5 bases from V and 1 base from J, the junction contained 3 bases not matched to a gene. From germline, CDR1 is MNHEY and CDR2 SMNVEV (reference sequence). The CDR3 covers 15 residues. This CDR3 reads CASSQGTGSGNTIYF. In DNA form, the CDR3 reads TGTGCCAGCAGTCAGGGGACAGGGTCTGGAAACACCATATATTTT.

This clone occurred once. The chain employs TRBV27 and TRBJ1-6; D is uncertain. V shed 3 bases and J shed 8 bases, with 14 bases lying between them. There are 15 residues in the CDR3. Germline V CDR1 and CDR2: MNHEY, SMNVEV (reference sequence). The CDR3 sequence: CASSFGGGSYSPLHF. The CDR3 DNA reads TGTGCCAGCAGTTTTGGCGGAGGCAGTTATTCACCCCTCCACTTT.

The chain carries TRBV7-8 and TRBJ1-4, with D maybe TRBD1 (5 bases). In germline, CDR1 is SGHVS, CDR2 FQNEAQ. V was trimmed by 1 base and J by 8 bases, leaving 17 bases between them. The CDR3 consists of 16 residues. For the CDR3, the DNA is TGTGCCAGCAGCTTAGTTGAAAGGGGTTCTTGGGAAAAACTGTTTTTT. Encoded protein: CASSLVERGSWEKLFF.

The rearrangement uses TRBV25-1 and TRBJ2-5; TRBD2 matches 14 bases. J gave up 4 bases and V 6 bases, and 10 bases lay outside the gene matches. Germline CDR1 reads MGHDK; CDR2 reads SYGVNS. The CDR3 runs 17 residues. The CDR3 DNA follows: TGTGCCAGCAGCCAGGTGACTGGACTAGCGGGAGGAGAGACCCAGTACTTC. It encodes CASSQVTGLAGGETQYF.

The rearrangement joins TRBV19 to TRBJ1-3, with D hard to call. CDR1 and CDR2 (germline): LNHDA, SQIVND (reference sequence). The CDR3 covers 15 residues. V was cut by 8 bases and J by 3 bases, with 17 bases left in between. For the CDR3, the DNA is TGTGCCAGTTCCCCAGAGGATCGTCGTGGAAACACCATATATTTT. This sequence encodes CASSPEDRRGNTIYF.

In its sample, this clone ranks as medium-sized. V is TRBV19 and J is TRBJ2-3; D unclear. Trimming removed 5 bases from V and 2 bases from J, with 2 bases in between. This CDR3 has 11 amino acids. Germline V gene data show CDR1 as LNHDA and CDR2 as SQIVND (reference sequence). The CDR3 is CASSHTDTQYF. The CDR3 region has the DNA TGTGCCAGTAGTCACACAGATACGCAGTATTTT.

This clone was picked up a small number of times. The V call is TRBV3-1 (or the pseudogene TRBV3-2), the J call TRBJ1-6; D unresolved. Trimming pared 4 bases from V and 7 bases from J, leaving 17 bases between. Germline V CDR1 and CDR2: LGHDT, YNNKEL (reference sequence). There are 16 residues in the CDR3. Here the CDR3 DNA reads TGTGCCAGCAGCCTGAGTGGAGGTAGTGAAAATTCACCCCTCCACTTT. Translation: CASSLSGGSENSPLHF.

This clone showed up just once. The rearrangement links TRBV9 to TRBJ1-2; unclear D gene. The V gene's germline CDR1 is SGDLS and CDR2 YYNGEE. CDR3 size: 13 residues. Trimming removed 0 bases from V and 4 bases from J, with 7 bases in between. The DNA of the CDR3 is TGTGCCAGCAGCGTAGGGCAGTCCTATGGCTACACCTTC. It yields the protein CASSVGQSYGYTF.

The genes are TRBV30 and TRBJ2-5; no reliable D call. Germline CDR1 and CDR2: GTSNPN and SVGIG (reference sequence). The CDR3 has 15 amino acids. The V gene lost 0 bases and the J gene lost 5 bases, with 16 bases spanning the gap. The CDR3 DNA reads TGTGCCTGGAGTGTGGCAGCGAGCCTCGGGGAGACCCAGTACTTC. This encodes CAWSVAASLGETQYF.

The V and J genes are TRBV4-1 and TRBJ2-7; a weak D match, TRBD1 (5 bases). The CDR3 is made up of 15 amino acids. CDR1 is MGHRA, CDR2 YSYEKL, per germline. V shed 0 bases and J shed 3 bases, with 12 bases lying between them. CDR3 region: CASSQDSQGGYEQYF. The CDR3 DNA reads as TGCGCCAGCAGCCAAGATAGTCAGGGCGGCTACGAGCAGTACTTC.